The present TCR beta chain was sequenced within a study of beta chain features in type 1 diabetes listed by TCRdb under 2018. For the wider study: No differences in mean age, gender distribution, total cell number or subset yield were found between patients and healthy donors. Whereas all 30 or so donors provided naive and central memory subsets, regulatory and stem cell-like memory subsets were isolated from just 8 patients and roughly eight healthy donors. The study compared the TCRB repertoires of sorted circulating CD4+ T cell subsets in recently diagnosed type 1 diabetes patients with those in matched healthy donors. A total of roughly 100 million sorted cells were examined across all samples, and the number of cells per subset was strongly correlated with RNA yield. The investigation overall reported the following: HLA sub-analyses involved small numbers of individuals, so any influence of HLA type on TCRB rearrangement remained unresolved. Fewer insertions and more nucleotide deletions at VDJ recombination sites were observed in patients with type 1 diabetes, implying thymic rearrangement abnormalities. Naive, central memory and regulatory TCRB repertoires appeared to be more alike among patients than among healthy donors. Because cDNA was sequenced instead of genomic DNA, activated cells with high expression could be over-represented, although the groups did not differ in activation or CD3 levels. A moderate but significant shortening of TCRB CDR3 length was observed in type 1 diabetes patients in all four CD4+ subsets. Shorter templates might be favored by PCR, yet because patient and control samples were amplified and corrected together, any such skew would affect both groups equally.

The entire amount of isolated RNA was reverse transcribed using the High Capacity cDNA Reverse Transcription Kit, so the sequenced TCRB transcripts were expressed ones. Naive, central memory and regulatory T cell samples underwent deep immunoSEQ sequencing, averaging roughly 3.3 million total reads per sample. Sorted cells were lysed in RLT buffer, and RNA was extracted using DNase-treated RNeasy Micro or Mini kits according to cell number. Each cell subset was processed on its own to prevent cross-contamination, while patient and healthy donor samples were processed together. The immunoSEQ multiplex PCR was used to amplify TCRB sequences from cDNA, yielding 87-bp fragments that span the CDR3 region. Sequencing of the amplicons was performed on the Illumina HiSeq platform. In the source study's methods: Synthetic template baselines were used to correct PCR bias computationally, reads within Hamming distance 2 were collapsed, and singletons that could not be merged were discarded. Reads were aligned to IMGT to assign V, D and J genes, CDR3 length, and insertions or deletions at six rearrangement sites. Clonotype counts were normalized to sorted cell number within each subset before computing true diversity and Gini coefficients with the tcR R package. Repertoire sharing was quantified using the overlap coefficient calculated on TCRB nucleotide sequences. As a proxy for the pre-selection repertoire, out-of-frame TCRB sequences from naive cells were analyzed. Drawn from immuneACCESS, this table holds only the in-frame rearrangements with V and J called that TCRdb kept. Clones are partly lost; checked studies trace under half to an unresolved V gene and leave the rest unexplained. That table is the source of V, J and clone size, and D and trimming were worked out from the DNA. This sample gives 680,000 or so clones in total; roughly 12% of them show up just once. Of the sample, 0.022% falls within the top ten clones.

From each donor, a single peripheral blood sample of 100 to 150 mL on average was drawn into heparinised tubes. Naive, central memory, regulatory and stem cell-like memory CD4+ T cells were sorted on a BD FACSAria II using a panel including CD45RO, CCR7, CD25, CD127, CD95 and CD27. All sorted populations exceeded 95% purity. PBMCs were isolated right away by Lymphoprep density gradient centrifugation and were stained directly, without culture. Samples were stained and sorted in pairs, with one healthy donor and one patient per experiment, so that batch effects were minimized. Regarding this clone: Its antigen is not yet known. No base-level quality is on record; no much larger clone is a single base apart.

V sheds 4 bases and J sheds 8 bases, leaving 12 bases between their ends. Looking up the germline V gene yields CDR1 SGHVS and CDR2 FNYEAQ. The CDR3 spans 13 residues, from the cysteine through the phenylalanine. Only the CDR3 DNA stays, 39 bases, in frame from base 1. This receptor was obtained from a man in his late teens or twenties with type 1 diabetes. Sample: naive CD4+ T cells from blood. This specimen's cell subset or site label, interpreted: true naive CD4+ T cells. This sequence uses TRBV7-6 and TRBJ2-1; the D region possibly corresponds to TRBD2 (7 bases align). The CDR3 is CASSSRGGDEQFF. The DNA reads TGTGCCAGCAGCTCTAGAGGGGGGGATGAGCAGTTCTTC. With the rest looked up from the reference TRBV7-6 and TRBJ2-1 genes rather than sequenced, the full variable domain is GAGVSQSPRYKVTKRGQDVALRCDPISGHVSLYWYRQALGQGPEFLTYFNYEAQQDKSGLPNDRFSAERPEGSISTLTIQRTEQRDSAMYRCASSSRGGDEQFFGPGTRLTVL.